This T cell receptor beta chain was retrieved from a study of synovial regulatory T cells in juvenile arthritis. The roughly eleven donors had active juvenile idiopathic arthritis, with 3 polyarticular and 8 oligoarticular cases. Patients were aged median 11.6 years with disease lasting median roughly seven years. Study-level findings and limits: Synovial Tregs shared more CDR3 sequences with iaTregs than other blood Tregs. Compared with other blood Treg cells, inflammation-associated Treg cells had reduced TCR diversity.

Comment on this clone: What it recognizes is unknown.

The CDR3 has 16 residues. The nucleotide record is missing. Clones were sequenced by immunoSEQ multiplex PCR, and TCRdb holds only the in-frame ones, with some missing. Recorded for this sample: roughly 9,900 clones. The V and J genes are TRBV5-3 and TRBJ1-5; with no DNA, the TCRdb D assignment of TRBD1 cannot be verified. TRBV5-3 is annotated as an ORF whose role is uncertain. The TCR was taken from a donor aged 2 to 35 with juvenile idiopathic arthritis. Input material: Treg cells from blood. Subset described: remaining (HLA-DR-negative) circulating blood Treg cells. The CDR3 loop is CARSLIPNTTNQPQHF.